This is a list of T cell receptor beta chains from one sample in a study of T cell changes during pregnancy in multiple sclerosis. TCRdb's copy holds only in-frame clones and misses some; the assay was immunoSEQ multiplex PCR. The repertoire consists of 35,000 to 50,000 clones, with about 85% occurring once and the leading ten covering approximately 1%. This material consisted of CD4+ T cells from peripheral blood mononuclear cells, taken after pregnancy. The receptors stem from a female donor with multiple sclerosis, enrolled in a pregnancy study. Both conserved end residues are part of each CDR3. D genes are given only for firm matches. Rows give clone size only sometimes, using once, few, many, or a class for an expanded clone.

CDR3: CASSPLRGGGAGADTQYF
DNA: TGCGCCAGCAGCCCCCTGCGCGGCGGGGGGGCCGGTGCAGATACGCAGTATTTT
D: TRBD2
V: TRBV4-3
size: -
J: TRBJ2-3
length: 18

CDR3: CASSQSVGLADQETQYF
DNA: TGCGCCAGCAGTCAATCCGTGGGGCTAGCGGATCAAGAGACCCAGTACTTC
D: TRBD2
V: TRBV23-1
size: -
J: TRBJ2-5
length: 17

CDR3: CAWSVRRGVRETQYF
DNA: TGTGCCTGGAGTGTGAGGCGGGGAGTGAGGGAGACCCAGTACTTC
D: -
V: TRBV30
size: -
J: TRBJ2-5
length: 15

CDR3: CASRNNRGAFF
DNA: TGTGCCAGCAGAAATAACAGGGGGGCTTTCTTT
D: TRBD1
V: TRBV28
size: -
J: TRBJ1-1
length: 11

CDR3: CASSSQGSRYEQYF
DNA: TGCGCCAGCAGTTCTCAGGGTAGTAGGTACGAGCAGTACTTC
D: -
V: TRBV5-1
size: -
J: TRBJ2-7
length: 14

CDR3: CASSLNTGGIETQYF
DNA: TGCGCCAGCAGCTTGAACACAGGGGGGATAGAGACCCAGTACTTC
D: TRBD1
V: TRBV5-1
size: -
J: TRBJ2-5
length: 15

CDR3: CASSFGGNGNEQFF
DNA: TGTGCCAGCAGCTTCGGGGGTAATGGTAATGAGCAGTTCTTC
D: -
V: TRBV11-3
size: once
J: TRBJ2-1
length: 14

CDR3: CASSRYGGGERLSGANVLTF
DNA: TGTGCCAGCAGCCGATATGGTGGAGGGGAAAGGTTGTCTGGGGCCAACGTCCTGACTTTC
D: -
V: TRBV14
size: -
J: TRBJ2-6
length: 20

CDR3: CASRGQGGNGYTF
DNA: TGCGCCAGCAGGGGACAGGGGGGAAATGGCTACACCTTC
D: TRBD1
V: TRBV5-1
size: once
J: TRBJ1-2
length: 13

CDR3: CASSSLTTYEQYF
DNA: TGTGCCAGTAGTAGTCTGACAACCTACGAGCAGTACTTC
D: -
V: TRBV19
size: -
J: TRBJ2-7
length: 13

CDR3: CASSLGPSNTEAFF
DNA: TGTGCCAGCAGCTTAGGGCCGTCGAACACTGAAGCTTTCTTT
D: -
V: TRBV11-2
size: -
J: TRBJ1-1
length: 14

CDR3: CASSHGRRGLGEKLFF
DNA: TGCGCCAGCAGCCATGGCCGCAGGGGGCTGGGGGAAAAACTGTTTTTT
D: TRBD1
V: TRBV4-1
size: -
J: TRBJ1-4
length: 16

CDR3: CASSPGLASGANVLTF
DNA: TGTGCCAGTAGTCCGGGACTGGCCTCTGGGGCCAACGTCCTGACTTTC
D: -
V: TRBV19
size: -
J: TRBJ2-6
length: 16

CDR3: CAWSHMGGGNTIYF
DNA: TGTGCCTGGAGTCACATGGGAGGAGGAAACACCATATATTTT
D: -
V: TRBV30
size: -
J: TRBJ1-3
length: 14

CDR3: CASSLANGGTYEQYF
DNA: TGCGCCAGCAGCTTGGCCAATGGGGGCACCTACGAGCAGTACTTC
D: -
V: TRBV5-1
size: -
J: TRBJ2-7
length: 15

CDR3: CASSVDSGGYNEQFF
DNA: TGTGCCAGCAGTGTTGACTCGGGGGGGTACAATGAGCAGTTCTTC
D: TRBD2
V: TRBV2
size: -
J: TRBJ2-1
length: 15

CDR3: CASSLRLSGLYEQYF
DNA: TGTGCCAGCAGCTTACGTCTCAGTGGACTCTACGAGCAGTACTTC
D: -
V: TRBV7-2
size: -
J: TRBJ2-7
length: 15

CDR3: CASSYLVQNNEQFF
DNA: TGTGCCAGCAGCTATTTAGTACAGAACAATGAGCAGTTCTTC
D: -
V: TRBV7-2
size: -
J: TRBJ2-1
length: 14

CDR3: CASRNGQWAFF
DNA: TGTGCCAGCAGAAATGGGCAGTGGGCTTTCTTT
D: -
V: TRBV6-5
size: -
J: TRBJ1-1
length: 11

CDR3: CASSYRGPGGELFF
DNA: TGTGCCAGCAGTTACAGGGGGCCGGGCGGGGAGCTGTTTTTT
D: TRBD1
V: TRBV6-5
size: -
J: TRBJ2-2
length: 14

CDR3: CASSHGLAGGPLTDTQYF
DNA: TGCGCCAGCAGCCATGGACTAGCGGGGGGCCCACTCACAGATACGCAGTATTTT
D: TRBD2
V: TRBV5-1
size: -
J: TRBJ2-3
length: 18

CDR3: CASSPQRGKQYF
DNA: TGTGCCAGCAGCCCTCAAAGGGGTAAGCAGTACTTC
D: -
V: TRBV7-2
size: -
J: TRBJ2-7
length: 12

CDR3: CASSDRGRNNQPQHF
DNA: TGTGCCAGCAGTGACAGGGGGCGTAACAATCAGCCCCAGCATTTT
D: TRBD1
V: TRBV2
size: -
J: TRBJ1-5
length: 15

CDR3: CASSRIAGGQETQYF
DNA: TGTGCCAGCAGTAGGATAGCGGGGGGACAAGAGACCCAGTACTTC
D: TRBD2
V: TRBV2
size: -
J: TRBJ2-5
length: 15

CDR3: CASSLDGARDTQYF
DNA: TGTGCCAGCAGCTTAGATGGGGCCAGGGATACGCAGTATTTT
D: -
V: TRBV7-2
size: -
J: TRBJ2-3
length: 14

CDR3: CASSLDPYNEQFF
DNA: TGTGCCAGCAGCTTAGATCCGTACAATGAGCAGTTCTTC
D: -
V: TRBV11-2
size: -
J: TRBJ2-1
length: 13

CDR3: CAISAGRREKLFF
DNA: TGTGCCATCAGTGCAGGGAGGAGGGAAAAACTGTTTTTT
D: -
V: TRBV10-3
size: -
J: TRBJ1-4
length: 13

CDR3: CASSLEDYSDTQYF
DNA: TGCGCCAGCAGCTTGGAAGACTACTCAGATACGCAGTATTTT
D: -
V: TRBV5-1
size: -
J: TRBJ2-3
length: 14

CDR3: CASSLRGAGGPREQYF
DNA: TGTGCCAGCAGCTTAAGGGGAGCGGGGGGGCCGCGAGAGCAGTACTTC
D: TRBD2
V: TRBV7-9
size: -
J: TRBJ2-7
length: 16

CDR3: CASSEVADRGRDEQFF
DNA: TGTGCCAGCAGTGAAGTCGCGGACAGGGGGAGGGATGAGCAGTTCTTC
D: TRBD1
V: TRBV25-1
size: -
J: TRBJ2-1
length: 16

CDR3: CASSLAPGSSSPLHF
DNA: TGTGCCAGCAGCTTGGCGCCGGGGAGTAGTTCACCCCTCCACTTT
D: -
V: TRBV5-4
size: -
J: TRBJ1-6
length: 15

CDR3: CASSQLSNTEAFF
DNA: TGCGCCAGCAGCCAACTGTCGAACACTGAAGCTTTCTTT
D: -
V: TRBV4-3
size: -
J: TRBJ1-1
length: 13

CDR3: CASSLVRGTGELFF
DNA: TGTGCCAGCAGTTTAGTCAGGGGCACCGGGGAGCTGTTTTTT
D: -
V: TRBV27
size: -
J: TRBJ2-2
length: 14

CDR3: CASTGQGNQPQHF
DNA: TGTGCCAGCACAGGACAGGGGAATCAGCCCCAGCATTTT
D: TRBD1
V: TRBV2
size: -
J: TRBJ1-5
length: 13

CDR3: CASSPTTESYGYTF
DNA: TGTGCCAGCAGCCCTACTACGGAAAGCTATGGCTACACCTTC
D: -
V: TRBV7-3
size: -
J: TRBJ1-2
length: 14

CDR3: CASSPRGWGTYGYTF
DNA: TGTGCCAGCAGCCCCCGGGGGTGGGGGACCTATGGCTACACCTTC
D: -
V: TRBV28
size: few
J: TRBJ1-2
length: 15

CDR3: CAWSEGGGRADTQYF
DNA: TGTGCCTGGAGTGAAGGCGGGGGCCGGGCAGATACGCAGTATTTT
D: -
V: TRBV30
size: -
J: TRBJ2-3
length: 15

CDR3: CASSFQGNTEAFF
DNA: TGCGCCAGCAGCTTCCAGGGGAACACTGAAGCTTTCTTT
D: -
V: TRBV10-1
size: -
J: TRBJ1-1
length: 13

CDR3: CASSGGTGGEGDTQYF
DNA: TGCGCCAGCAGCGGAGGGACAGGGGGCGAGGGAGATACGCAGTATTTT
D: TRBD1
V: TRBV5-1
size: -
J: TRBJ2-3
length: 16